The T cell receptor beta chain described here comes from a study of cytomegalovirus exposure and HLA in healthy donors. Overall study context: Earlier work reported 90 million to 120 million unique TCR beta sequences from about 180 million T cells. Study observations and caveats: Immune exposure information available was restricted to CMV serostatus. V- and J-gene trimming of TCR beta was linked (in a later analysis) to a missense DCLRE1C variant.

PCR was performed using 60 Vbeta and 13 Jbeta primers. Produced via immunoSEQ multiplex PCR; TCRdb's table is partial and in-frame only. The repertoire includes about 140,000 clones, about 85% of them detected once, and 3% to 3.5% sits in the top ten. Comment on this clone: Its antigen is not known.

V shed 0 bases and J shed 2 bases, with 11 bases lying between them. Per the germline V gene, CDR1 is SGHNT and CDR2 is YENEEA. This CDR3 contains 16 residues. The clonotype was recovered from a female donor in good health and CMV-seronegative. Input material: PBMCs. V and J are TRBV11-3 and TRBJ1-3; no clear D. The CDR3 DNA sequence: TGTGCCAGCAGCTTAGATCTTTGGGGAGCTGGAAACACCATATATTTT. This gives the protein CASSLDLWGAGNTIYF.